A single sample gave rise to the 7 T cell receptor beta chains below, sequenced in a study of blood T cell repertoires in COVID-19 (dated by TCRdb to 2018 to 2021). Library preparation was by the immunoSEQ multiplex PCR assay. The table comes from immuneACCESS by way of TCRdb, which keeps in-frame sequences with V and J called. Part of the clones is missing from these tables; in studies checked, under half for an unresolved V gene and the rest for unknown reasons. This sample comprises approximately 230,000 clones, about four fifths of them detected only once. 8.9% of the sample rests with the top ten. Sequencing used peripheral blood. All receptors come from an elderly man with acute or convalescent COVID-19.

The rearrangement uses TRBV6-6 and TRBJ2-4, with 7 positions matching TRBD1. This CDR3 has 16 residues. The J segment lost 3 bases and the V segment lost 5 bases, leaving 10 bases of the junction unmatched. Germline assignment: CDR1 MNHNY and CDR2 SVGAGI (reference sequence). Written as DNA, the CDR3 is TGTGCCAGCAGTCGACAGGGCAGTTGGAGCAAAAACATTCAGTACTTC. It codes for CASSRQGSWSKNIQYF.

The chain carries TRBV28 and TRBJ1-1; D is unclear. Trimming took 2 bases from V and 6 from J, leaving 4 bases between them. CDR3 length: 11 residues. In germline, CDR1 is MDHEN, CDR2 SYDVKM. CDR3 in amino acids: CASSLSSEAFF. CDR3 bases: TGTGCCAGCAGTTTAAGCTCTGAAGCTTTCTTT.

The chain couples TRBV5-1 to TRBJ1-2, with a weak D call TRBD1 (5 bases). This CDR3 has 15 amino acids. Germline V gene data show CDR1 as SGHRS and CDR2 as YFSETQ. V was trimmed by 5 bases and J by 4 bases, leaving 18 bases between them. The CDR3 loop is CASRPFDRLLYGYTF. The CDR3 DNA is TGCGCCAGCAGACCCTTCGACAGACTTCTCTATGGCTACACCTTC.

This clone appeared a few times. This chain joins TRBV5-5 and TRBJ2-7, with D possibly matching TRBD2 (5 bases). This CDR3 region has 15 residues. V was clipped by 0 bases and J by 6 bases, with 16 bases between them. Germline V lookup: CDR1 SGHKS, CDR2 YYEKEE (reference sequence). CDR3 loop: CASSLAASLIREQYF. The CDR3 nucleotides read TGTGCCAGCAGCTTGGCGGCTAGCCTAATCCGCGAGCAGTACTTC.

The CDR3 protein is CASSLSTPTEAFF. The CDR3 nucleotides are TGTGCCAGCAGCTTAAGCACCCCCACTGAAGCTTTCTTT. This chain uses TRBV7-9 with TRBJ1-1; D unresolved. CDR3 length: 13 amino acids. Trimming took 2 bases from V and 4 from J, leaving 8 bases between them. Looked up from germline, CDR1 is SEHNR and CDR2 is FQNEAQ (reference sequence).

V is TRBV7-9 and J is TRBJ2-2; 8 positions match TRBD1. Germline values: CDR1 SEHNR, CDR2 FQNEAQ (reference sequence). With V trimmed by 5 bases and J by 5 bases, 7 bases remained unmatched. The CDR3 has 15 amino acids. The CDR3: CASSRWDRRTGELFF. The CDR3 DNA follows: TGTGCCAGCAGCCGGTGGGACAGGAGGACCGGGGAGCTGTTTTTT.

This clone was seen more than once but under ten times. This rearrangement joins TRBV5-1 to TRBJ2-1; D might be TRBD1 (6 bases). This CDR3 has 18 amino acids. In germline, CDR1 is SGHRS, CDR2 YFSETQ. V lost 0 bases and J lost 3, with 19 bases in between. The CDR3 DNA reads as TGCGCCAGCAGCTTGGGGTACAGGACAGTCGGTAGCTACAATGAGCAGTTCTTC. Translated: CASSLGYRTVGSYNEQFF. Using reference TRBV5-1 and TRBJ2-1 for the parts outside the CDR3, the full variable domain is KAGVTQTPRYLIKTRGQQVTLSCSPISGHRSVSWYQQTPGQGLQFLFEYFSETQRNKGNFPGRFSGRQFSNSRSEMNVSTLELGDSALYLCASSLGYRTVGSYNEQFFGPGTRLTVL.